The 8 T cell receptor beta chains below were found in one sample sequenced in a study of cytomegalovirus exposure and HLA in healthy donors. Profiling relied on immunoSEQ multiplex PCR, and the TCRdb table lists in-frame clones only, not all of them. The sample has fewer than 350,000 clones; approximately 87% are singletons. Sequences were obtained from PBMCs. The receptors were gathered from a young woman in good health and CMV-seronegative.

CDR3 DNA sequence: TGTGCCAGCAGTTTGGGAGTGATCGGCTACACCTTC. It codes for CASSLGVIGYTF. The chain recombines TRBV28 with TRBJ1-2; D gene ambiguous. CDR1 is MDHEN and CDR2 is SYDVKM in the germline V gene. Trimming took off 3 bases at V and 8 bases at J, with 10 bases between the two ends. This CDR3 region has 12 residues.

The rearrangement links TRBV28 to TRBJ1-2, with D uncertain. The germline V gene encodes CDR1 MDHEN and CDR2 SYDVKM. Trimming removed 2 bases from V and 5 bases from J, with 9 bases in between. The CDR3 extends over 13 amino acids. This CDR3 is CASSLGRQYGYTF. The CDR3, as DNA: TGTGCCAGCAGTTTAGGCAGGCAATATGGCTACACCTTC.

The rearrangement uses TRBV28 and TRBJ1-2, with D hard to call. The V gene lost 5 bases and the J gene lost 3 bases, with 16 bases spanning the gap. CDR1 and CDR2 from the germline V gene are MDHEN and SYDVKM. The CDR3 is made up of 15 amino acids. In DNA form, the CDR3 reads TGTGCCAGCAGTCTCCTGAGGGTCCGGGACTATGGCTACACCTTC. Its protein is CASSLLRVRDYGYTF.

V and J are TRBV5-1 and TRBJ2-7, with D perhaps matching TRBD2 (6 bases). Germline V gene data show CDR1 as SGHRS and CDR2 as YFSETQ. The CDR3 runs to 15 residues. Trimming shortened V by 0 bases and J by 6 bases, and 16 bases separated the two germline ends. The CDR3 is CASSLGLPGAFEQYF. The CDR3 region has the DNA TGCGCCAGCAGCTTGGGGCTACCGGGAGCTTTCGAGCAGTACTTC.

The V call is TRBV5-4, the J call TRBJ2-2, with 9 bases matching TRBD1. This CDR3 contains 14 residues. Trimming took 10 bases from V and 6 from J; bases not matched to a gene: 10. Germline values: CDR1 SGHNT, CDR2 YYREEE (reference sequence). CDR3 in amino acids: CACTGQGESGELFF. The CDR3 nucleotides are TGTGCCTGCACGGGACAGGGAGAATCCGGGGAGCTGTTTTTT.

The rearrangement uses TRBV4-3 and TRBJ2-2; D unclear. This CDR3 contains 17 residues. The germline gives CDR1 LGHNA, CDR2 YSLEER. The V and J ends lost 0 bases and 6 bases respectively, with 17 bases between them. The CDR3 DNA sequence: TGCGCCAGCAGCCAAGACTCCGCCGGAGTAAGCGCCGGGGAGCTGTTTTTT. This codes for CASSQDSAGVSAGELFF.

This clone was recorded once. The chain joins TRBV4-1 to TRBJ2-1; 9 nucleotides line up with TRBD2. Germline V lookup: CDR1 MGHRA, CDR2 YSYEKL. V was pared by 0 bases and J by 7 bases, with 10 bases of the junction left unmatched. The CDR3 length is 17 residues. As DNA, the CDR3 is TGCGCCAGCAGCCAAGAGGGGTGGGGACTAGCCCTAAATGAGCAGTTCTTC. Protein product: CASSQEGWGLALNEQFF.

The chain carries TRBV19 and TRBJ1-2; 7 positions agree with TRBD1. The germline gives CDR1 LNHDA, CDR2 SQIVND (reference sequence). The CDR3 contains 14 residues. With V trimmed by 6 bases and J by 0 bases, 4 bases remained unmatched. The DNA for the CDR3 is TGTGCCAGTAGGGTCAGGGGGGCTAACTATGGCTACACCTTC. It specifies CASRVRGANYGYTF.